Listed below are T cell receptor beta chains from one sample, sequenced in a study of T cell responses to AZD1222 COVID-19 vaccine. The data were produced by immunoSEQ multiplex PCR, yet TCRdb's version contains in-frame clones alone and is incomplete. Of roughly 92,000 clones listed, around 89% were seen once; the top ten hold more than 7.5%. The sample in question was peripheral blood, obtained on day 0 of AZD1222 vaccination. All receptors come from an adult in good health. Each CDR3 is given with its conserved first and last residue. The D gene is left open where the match is weak. Rows may omit the clone size; those that give it use once, few, many or a size class.

j_gene,abundance,v_gene,d_gene,CDR3aa,CDR3nt
TRBJ2-1,once,TRBV7-3,-,CASSPSHMETEQFF,TGTGCCAGCAGCCCCTCCCACATGGAAACTGAGCAGTTCTTC
TRBJ2-3,-,TRBV3-1/TRBV3-2,TRBD1,CASSRGQVSTDTQYF,TGTGCCAGCAGCCGAGGACAGGTTAGCACAGATACGCAGTATTTT
TRBJ2-7,-,TRBV7-3,TRBD2,CASSLGASGPYEQYF,TGTGCCAGCAGCTTAGGGGCTAGCGGTCCCTACGAGCAGTACTTC
TRBJ1-3,-,TRBV9,TRBD1,CASSAVGQGAAGNTIYF,TGTGCCAGCAGCGCAGTTGGGCAGGGGGCTGCTGGAAACACCATATATTTT
TRBJ2-2,-,TRBV6-6,-,CASVVIQANTGELFF,TGTGCCAGCGTTGTTATACAGGCGAACACCGGGGAGCTGTTTTTT
TRBJ1-2,once,TRBV5-1,TRBD1,CASNPGQGGYTF,TGCGCCAGTAACCCAGGACAGGGTGGCTACACCTTC
TRBJ2-1,-,TRBV7-8,-,CASIVRGDPNYYNEQFF,TGTGCCAGCATCGTTCGTGGGGATCCCAACTACTACAATGAGCAGTTCTTC
TRBJ1-1,-,TRBV5-4,-,CASSPTAGRHTEAFF,TGTGCCAGCAGCCCTACCGCGGGGCGGCACACTGAAGCTTTCTTT
TRBJ1-2,-,TRBV6-6,-,CASSPGTSPYGYTF,TGTGCCAGCAGCCCCGGGACAAGTCCCTATGGCTACACCTTC
TRBJ2-7,once,TRBV2,-,CASGPTYSYEQYF,TGTGCCAGCGGACCGACCTACTCCTACGAGCAGTACTTC
TRBJ2-2,-,TRBV19,-,CATSWGMNTGELFF,TGTGCCACCTCGTGGGGGATGAACACCGGGGAGCTGTTTTTT
TRBJ2-4,-,TRBV6-5,-,CASRTSGNIQYF,TGTGCCAGCAGAACCTCCGGAAACATTCAGTACTTC
TRBJ1-1,-,TRBV12-3/TRBV12-4,-,CASRRTANTEAFF,TGTGCCAGCAGAAGGACAGCAAACACTGAAGCTTTCTTT
TRBJ1-2,-,TRBV20-1,TRBD1,CSASKGQHYGYTF,TGCAGTGCTAGTAAGGGACAGCACTATGGCTACACCTTC
TRBJ2-2,-,TRBV5-4,-,CASSLGVSNTGELFF,TGTGCCAGCAGCTTGGGGGTGTCGAACACCGGGGAGCTGTTTTTT
TRBJ1-5,once,TRBV19,TRBD1,CASSRQGWYSNQPQHF,TGTGCCAGTAGTAGACAGGGGTGGTATAGCAATCAGCCCCAGCATTTT
TRBJ2-1,-,TRBV7-3,-,CASSSTGQSSYNEQFF,TGTGCCAGCAGCTCTACGGGTCAGAGCTCCTACAATGAGCAGTTCTTC
TRBJ2-1,-,TRBV11-2,TRBD1,CASRRQGLTADNEQFF,TGTGCCAGCAGAAGACAGGGGCTGACTGCGGACAATGAGCAGTTCTTC
TRBJ1-2,-,TRBV7-9,-,CASSLLYGYTF,TGTGCCAGCAGCTTACTCTATGGCTACACCTTC
TRBJ1-2,few,TRBV10-3,-,CAISEYQTGIYTF,TGTGCCATCAGTGAGTATCAAACAGGGATCTACACCTTC
TRBJ2-3,-,TRBV6-1,-,CASSEVGSYTDTQYF,TGTGCCAGCAGTGAAGTAGGAAGCTACACAGATACGCAGTATTTT
TRBJ2-3,-,TRBV9,-,CASSVGVSTDTQYF,TGTGCCAGCAGCGTAGGGGTGAGCACAGATACGCAGTATTTT
TRBJ1-5,-,TRBV7-2,-,CASSSGNQPQHF,TGTGCCAGCAGCTCCGGCAATCAGCCCCAGCATTTT
TRBJ2-1,-,TRBV7-3,-,CASSLGAGWTSSYNEQFF,TGTGCCAGCAGCTTAGGCGCGGGTTGGACCAGCTCCTACAATGAGCAGTTCTTC
TRBJ2-3,-,TRBV7-3,TRBD1,CASSLSTGEADTQYF,TGTGCCAGCAGCTTAAGTACAGGGGAAGCAGATACGCAGTATTTT
TRBJ2-1,-,TRBV7-3,-,CASSLIFGGPTDEQFF,TGTGCCAGCAGCTTAATTTTCGGGGGACCAACGGATGAGCAGTTCTTC
TRBJ1-5,once,TRBV28,-,CASSGGSNQPQHF,TGTGCCAGCAGCGGGGGCTCCAATCAGCCCCAGCATTTT
TRBJ1-5,few,TRBV10-2,-,CASMGAVSQPQHF,TGCGCCAGCATGGGGGCAGTGAGTCAGCCCCAGCATTTT
TRBJ1-2,-,TRBV9,-,CASSVSNYGYTF,TGTGCCAGCAGCGTAAGCAACTATGGCTACACCTTC
TRBJ1-1,-,TRBV4-1,TRBD1,CASSQPGQHTEAFF,TGCGCCAGCAGCCAACCGGGACAGCACACTGAAGCTTTCTTT
TRBJ1-2,-,TRBV5-1,-,CASSPDWAIYGYTF,TGCGCCAGCAGTCCGGACTGGGCCATATATGGCTACACCTTC
TRBJ1-1,-,TRBV9,-,CASSPPPLRRSGSTEAFF,TGTGCCAGCAGCCCCCCTCCCCTACGTCGGTCGGGGAGCACTGAAGCTTTCTTT
TRBJ2-7,-,TRBV4-2,TRBD1,CASSPALGQGSYEQYF,TGTGCCAGCAGCCCGGCGTTGGGACAGGGGTCCTACGAGCAGTACTTC
TRBJ1-3,-,TRBV3-1/TRBV3-2,-,CASSQVRTSGNTIYF,TGTGCCAGCAGCCAAGTTCGGACATCTGGAAACACCATATATTTT
TRBJ1-1,once,TRBV24-1,-,CATSDPRSHPEAFF,TGTGCCACCAGTGACCCTCGTTCCCATCCTGAAGCTTTCTTT
TRBJ2-2,-,TRBV9,TRBD2,CASTRTSGGARELFF,TGTGCCAGCACCAGGACTAGCGGGGGGGCCCGGGAGCTGTTTTTT
TRBJ2-4,once,TRBV6-5,TRBD1,CASSYSGGTGRGIQYF,TGTGCCAGCAGTTACTCAGGGGGGACAGGGAGGGGAATTCAGTACTTC
TRBJ1-5,-,TRBV6-5,-,CASSYSHRNSNQPQHF,TGTGCCAGCAGTTACTCCCACAGAAATAGCAATCAGCCCCAGCATTTT
TRBJ1-2,-,TRBV5-6,-,CASSLTMSFGYTF,TGTGCCAGCAGCCTGACCATGTCCTTTGGCTACACCTTC
TRBJ1-4,once,TRBV7-9,-,CASSLANSLNEKLFF,TGTGCCAGCAGCTTAGCGAACAGCCTGAATGAAAAACTGTTTTTT
TRBJ2-3,-,TRBV9,-,CASSVGEGGRLSDTQYF,TGTGCCAGCAGCGTAGGGGAGGGGGGCCGCCTTTCAGATACGCAGTATTTT
TRBJ1-5,-,TRBV5-8,-,CASSWTSRGYQPQHF,TGTGCCAGCAGCTGGACGAGTCGCGGGTATCAGCCCCAGCATTTT
TRBJ2-7,-,TRBV7-3,-,CASSLMPSGGLGEQYF,TGTGCCAGCAGCTTAATGCCTTCGGGGGGCCTCGGCGAGCAGTACTTC
TRBJ1-2,-,TRBV10-2,-,CASSVVEGVNYGYTF,TGCGCCAGCAGTGTGGTAGAGGGGGTAAACTATGGCTACACCTTC
TRBJ1-2,-,TRBV6-5,TRBD1,CASITGAYGYTF,TGTGCCAGTATTACAGGGGCCTATGGCTACACCTTC
TRBJ1-5,-,TRBV3-1/TRBV3-2,-,CASSQDLASNQPQHF,TGTGCCAGCAGCCAAGATCTGGCTAGCAATCAGCCCCAGCATTTT
TRBJ2-1,-,TRBV6-4,-,CASSEGGGQYNEQFF,TGTGCCAGCAGTGAGGGAGGGGGCCAGTACAATGAGCAGTTCTTC